This TCR beta chain was sequenced during a study of type 1 regulatory T cells. Overall study: An in vitro protocol generated T-allo10, a Tr1-enriched, alloantigen-specific CD4 T cell product.

Study-level findings and limits: Compared with non-type 1 regulatory T cells, type 1 regulatory T cells showed a more restricted TCR repertoire.

On this clonotype itself: Its specificity is not known.

Using its own MiXCR run on the reads, TCRdb lists one record per CDR3 protein. The sample includes 60,000 to 75,000 distinct CDR3 sequences, less than 25% of them seen just once. Germline V gene lookup returns CDR1 SGHTA and CDR2 FQGNSA. CDR3 length: 11 residues. V lost 3 bases, J lost 9 bases, and 6 bases lay in between. Sequenced sample: cultured type 1 regulatory T (Tr1) cells, either the whole culture or a sorted fraction (not recorded which). This receptor was obtained from a human donor in good health. The V and J genes are TRBV7-2 and TRBJ2-1; D call uncertain. The CDR3 sequence is CASSFRAEQFF. Written as DNA, the CDR3 is TGTGCCAGCAGCTTCAGAGCTGAGCAGTTCTTC.